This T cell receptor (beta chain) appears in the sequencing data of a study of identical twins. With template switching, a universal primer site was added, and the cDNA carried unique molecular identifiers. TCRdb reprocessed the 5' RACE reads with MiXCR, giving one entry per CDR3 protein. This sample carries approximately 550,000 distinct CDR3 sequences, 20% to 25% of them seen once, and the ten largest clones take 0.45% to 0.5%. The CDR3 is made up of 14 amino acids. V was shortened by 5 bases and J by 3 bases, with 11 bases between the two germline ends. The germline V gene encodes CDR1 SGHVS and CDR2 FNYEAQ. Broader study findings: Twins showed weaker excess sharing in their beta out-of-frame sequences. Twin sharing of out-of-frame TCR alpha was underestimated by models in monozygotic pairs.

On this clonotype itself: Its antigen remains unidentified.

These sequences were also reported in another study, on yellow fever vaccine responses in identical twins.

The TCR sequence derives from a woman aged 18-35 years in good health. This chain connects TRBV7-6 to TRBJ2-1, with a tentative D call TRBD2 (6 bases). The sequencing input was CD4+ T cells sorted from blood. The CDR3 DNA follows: TGTGCCAGCAGCGGCCGGGACTTCTACAATGAGCAGTTCTTC. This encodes CASSGRDFYNEQFF.